This entry describes one T cell receptor beta chain. The target antigen is unknown. Frozen PBMC stocks contributed approximately 1.9 micrograms of genomic DNA to the TCR beta libraries. The table came from immunoSEQ multiplex PCR; TCRdb's copy has only in-frame clones and leaves some out. Of about 68,000 clones detected, about two thirds appear once; the ten largest clones hold roughly 5.9%. The entry originates in a study of cytotoxic CD8 clonotypes in ibrutinib-treated CLL. The study, taken as a whole, reports: Contraction or stability on treatment was seen for public clonotypes, which were uncommon. Clonality was higher at ibrutinib response and returned toward baseline at progression.

The CDR3 is 16 residues long. Trimming took off 3 bases at V and 6 bases at J, with 18 bases between the two ends. Germline V CDR1 and CDR2: SGDLS, YYNGEE. The J gene is TRBJ2-2, the V gene TRBV9, with D perhaps matching TRBD1 (5 bases). The TCR sequence derives from a human donor with chronic lymphocytic leukemia. Sequences were derived from PBMCs, sampled after 12 months of ibrutinib treatment. The CDR3 here is CASSGVAPGRAGELFF. The DNA for the CDR3 is TGTGCCAGCAGCGGAGTGGCCCCCGGCAGGGCCGGGGAGCTGTTTTTT. Filled out from reference TRBV9 and TRBJ2-2, the complete variable domain reads DSGVTQTPKHLITATGQRVTLRCSPRSGDLSVYWYQQSLDQGLQFLIQYYNGEERAKGNILERFSAQQFPDLHSELNLSSLELGDSALYFCASSGVAPGRAGELFFGEGSRLTVL.